These 15 T cell receptor beta chains were all obtained from the same sample, sequenced in a study of T-cell reconstitution after alpha-beta-depleted transplantation in children. Preparation of the TCRbeta library was carried out with unique molecular identifiers. TCRdb reanalysed the PCR reads using MiXCR and keeps one entry per CDR3 protein. The data show around 6,500 distinct CDR3 sequences, with about 10% seen just once and 20% to 25% held by the top ten. The sequencing here drew on PBMCs, mostly from graft donor cells, taken 180 days after TCRalphabeta/CD19-depleted stem cell transplant. The origin of the receptors is a child younger than two who had a stem cell transplant for acute myeloid leukemia, so the T cells may come from the graft donor.

This clonotype was counted ten times or more. The chain uses TRBV7-3 and TRBJ2-6; no reliable D call. The CDR3 runs to 15 residues. Germline assignment: CDR1 SGHTA and CDR2 FQGTGA. V gave up 7 bases and J gave up 0 bases, with 10 bases separating them. As DNA, the CDR3 is TGTGCCAGCACTTTACCCCTCTCTGGGGCCAACGTCCTGACTTTC. Encoded protein: CASTLPLSGANVLTF.

This clonotype was counted at least ten times. The rearrangement joins TRBV2 to TRBJ2-5; TRBD2 aligns across 7 bases. Trimming at V came to 10 bases and at J to 4 bases, leaving 9 bases not matched to a gene. Germline assignment: CDR1 SNHLY and CDR2 FYNNEI. CDR3 length: 13 residues. The CDR3: CATHRGLPETQYF. The CDR3 DNA follows: TGTGCCACTCACCGGGGACTACCAGAGACCCAGTACTTC.

This clonotype was recorded many times. The chain recombines TRBV15 with TRBJ2-3; D is possibly TRBD1 (6 bases). The CDR3 extends over 18 amino acids. Germline V gene sequence: CDR1 LNHNV, CDR2 YYDKDF (reference sequence). The V end was cut by 8 bases, the J end by 3 bases, with 27 bases between. The CDR3, as DNA: TGTGCCACCGGAGAAAGGGACAAGGTCGCAGAGGGTACAGATACGCAGTATTTT. Protein product: CATGERDKVAEGTDTQYF.

In this sample, this clonotype turned up many times. The V and J genes are TRBV20-1 and TRBJ2-1; D unresolved. The germline gives CDR1 DFQATT, CDR2 SNEGSKA (reference sequence). Trimming left V 1 base short and J 2 bases short, with 12 bases between. The CDR3 consists of 15 residues. The CDR3 bases are TGCAGTGCTAGAGCCCACTTCGAAGCCTACAATGAGCAGTTCTTC. It encodes CSARAHFEAYNEQFF.

This clonotype showed up many times. V is TRBV11-3 and J is TRBJ2-2; D is uncertain. V was shortened by 1 base and J by 0 bases, with 6 bases between the two germline ends. The CDR3 is 15 amino acids. Germline-derived CDR1 and CDR2 are SGHNT and YENEEA. The CDR3 sequence is CASSLGVANTGELFF. In nucleotides, the CDR3 is TGTGCCAGCAGCTTAGGCGTTGCGAACACCGGGGAGCTGTTTTTT.

This clonotype was recorded many times. The rearrangement links TRBV2 to TRBJ2-5, with D maybe TRBD2 (6 bases). Germline loops: CDR1 SNHLY, CDR2 FYNNEI. V was pared by 7 bases and J by 2 bases, with 20 bases between. The CDR3 spans 16 residues. CDR3 nucleotide sequence: TGTGCCAGCAACTCCCTGCGGCAGGGAGGTCAAGAGACCCAGTACTTC. This sequence encodes CASNSLRQGGQETQYF.

The chain uses TRBV28 and TRBJ2-5; 7 bases match TRBD2. Germline V gene lookup returns CDR1 MDHEN and CDR2 SYDVKM. J lost 3 bases, V lost 7 bases, and 11 bases had no gene match. This CDR3 region has 15 residues. This chain's CDR3 is CASTSWGGRKETQYF. CDR3 nucleotide sequence: TGTGCCAGCACCTCCTGGGGGGGGAGAAAAGAGACCCAGTACTTC.

This clonotype was seen repeatedly, ten times or more. The gene calls are TRBV21-1 and TRBJ2-6; the table gives TRBD1 as D, unverified against the DNA. TRBV21-1 represents a pseudogene. The CDR3 has 18 residues. The CDR3: CASSKEVDPHSGANVLTF. The DNA for the CDR3 is TGTGCCAGCAGCAAAGAGGTCGACCCCCACTCTGGGGCCAACGTCCTGACTTTC.

This clonotype appeared many times. The CDR3 DNA is TGTGCCAGCAGTCCTGACTTCCCGGGTAGGTACGAGCAGTACTTC. This gives the protein CASSPDFPGRYEQYF. The chain couples TRBV6-1 to TRBJ2-7, with D unclear. Trimming took 5 bases from V and 4 from J, leaving 18 bases between them. In germline, CDR1 is MNHNS, CDR2 SASEGT. The CDR3 runs 15 residues.

This chain joins TRBV28 and TRBJ2-7; D is unclear. This CDR3 comprises 12 residues. In germline, CDR1 is MDHEN, CDR2 SYDVKM. Trimming removed 6 bases at V and 3 bases at J, with 9 bases between. Written as DNA, the CDR3 is TGTGCCAGCAGCCCTCCCAGCTACGAGCAGTACTTC. It translates to CASSPPSYEQYF.

This clonotype was counted at least ten times. The V and J genes are TRBV6-2 or TRBV6-3 and TRBJ1-5; weak D call: TRBD1 (5 bases). The CDR3 contains 13 residues. Germline V gene data show CDR1 as MNHEY and CDR2 as SVGEGT. Deletions cut 4 bases from V and 6 bases from J, with 10 bases between. The CDR3 DNA reads TGTGCCAGCAGTTGGGGGGGTAGTCAGCCCCAGCATTTT. It is translated as CASSWGGSQPQHF.

In this sample, this clonotype turned up many times. The chain employs TRBV25-1 and TRBJ2-1; 12 nucleotides align to TRBD2. Germline values: CDR1 MGHDK, CDR2 SYGVNS. Trimming at V came to 1 base and at J to 5 bases, leaving 0 bases not matched to a gene. The CDR3 is 15 residues long. The CDR3, as DNA: TGTGCCAGCAGTGAATGGACTAGCGGGAACAATGAGCAGTTCTTC. Its protein is CASSEWTSGNNEQFF.

This clonotype was observed many times. The rearrangement uses TRBV20-1 and TRBJ2-1; no definite D call. Trimming removed 4 bases at V and 3 bases at J, with 7 bases between. Germline V gives CDR1 DFQATT, CDR2 SNEGSKA (reference sequence). The CDR3 covers 12 residues. This CDR3 is CSATVDYNEQFF. In nucleotides, the CDR3 is TGCAGTGCTACGGTGGACTACAATGAGCAGTTCTTC.

This clonotype showed up many times. The rearrangement links TRBV12-3 or TRBV12-4 to TRBJ2-1; 9 bases fit TRBD1. CDR3 size: 15 residues. J was trimmed by 2 bases and V by 5 bases; bases with no gene match: 4. The CDR3 DNA reads TGTGCCAGCAGTCGGACAGGGGATCCCTACAATGAGCAGTTCTTC. Its protein is CASSRTGDPYNEQFF.

By share of the sample, this clonotype is medium-sized (0.01 to 0.1%). The genes are TRBV28 and TRBJ1-2; D is undetermined. Between the trimmed V and J ends, which lost 4 bases and 5 bases, there was a span of 11 bases. The CDR3 is 13 amino acids. Per the germline V gene, CDR1 is MDHEN and CDR2 is SYDVKM. This CDR3 reads CASSSSDGYGYTF. The CDR3 DNA sequence: TGTGCCAGCAGTTCCTCGGACGGATATGGCTACACCTTC.